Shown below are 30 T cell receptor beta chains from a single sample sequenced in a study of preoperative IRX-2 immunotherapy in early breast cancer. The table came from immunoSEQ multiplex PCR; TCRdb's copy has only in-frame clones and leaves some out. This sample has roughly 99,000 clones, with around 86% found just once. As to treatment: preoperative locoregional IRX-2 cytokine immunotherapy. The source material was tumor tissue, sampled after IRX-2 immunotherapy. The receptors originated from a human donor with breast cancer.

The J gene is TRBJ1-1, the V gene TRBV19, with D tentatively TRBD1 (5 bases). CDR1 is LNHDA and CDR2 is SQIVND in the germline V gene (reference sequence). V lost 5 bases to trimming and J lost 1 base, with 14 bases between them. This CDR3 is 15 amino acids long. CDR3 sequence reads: CASSLGEGGNTEAFF. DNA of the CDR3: TGTGCCAGTAGTTTGGGGGAAGGTGGGAACACTGAAGCTTTCTTT.

The CDR3 sequence: CASSLISVPGMQYF. In DNA form, the CDR3 reads TGTGCCAGCAGTCTTATATCGGTCCCTGGGATGCAGTACTTC. The V and J genes are TRBV28 and TRBJ2-7, with D unclear. The CDR3 totals 14 residues. Deletions cut 5 bases from V and 9 bases from J, with 20 bases between. The germline V gene encodes CDR1 MDHEN and CDR2 SYDVKM.

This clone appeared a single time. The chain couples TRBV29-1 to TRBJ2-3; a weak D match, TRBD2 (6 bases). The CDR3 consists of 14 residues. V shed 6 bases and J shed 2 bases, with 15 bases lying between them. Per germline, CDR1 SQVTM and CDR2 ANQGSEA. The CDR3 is CSVTEGRPTDTQYF. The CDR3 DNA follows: TGCAGCGTAACGGAGGGCCGACCCACAGATACGCAGTATTTT.

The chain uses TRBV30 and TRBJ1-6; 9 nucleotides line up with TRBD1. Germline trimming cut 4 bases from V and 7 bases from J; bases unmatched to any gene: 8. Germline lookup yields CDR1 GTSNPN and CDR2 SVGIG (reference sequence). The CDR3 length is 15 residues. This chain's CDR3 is CAWTKRDRDNSPLHF. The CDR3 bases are TGTGCCTGGACTAAAAGGGACAGGGACAATTCACCCCTCCACTTT.

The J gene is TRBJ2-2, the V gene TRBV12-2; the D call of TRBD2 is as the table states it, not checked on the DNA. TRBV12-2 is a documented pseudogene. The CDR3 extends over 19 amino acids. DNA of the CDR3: TGTGCCTGGCGGGGGGGACTAGCGGGAGGGCCGAGGAACACCGGGGAGCTGTTTTTT. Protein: CAWRGGLAGGPRNTGELFF.

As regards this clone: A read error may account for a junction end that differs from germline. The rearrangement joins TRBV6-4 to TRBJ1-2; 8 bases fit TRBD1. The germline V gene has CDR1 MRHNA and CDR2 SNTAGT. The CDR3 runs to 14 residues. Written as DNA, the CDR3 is TGTGTCAGCAGTGAAGCGACAGGGGTCTATGGCTACACCTTC. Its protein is CVSSEATGVYGYTF.

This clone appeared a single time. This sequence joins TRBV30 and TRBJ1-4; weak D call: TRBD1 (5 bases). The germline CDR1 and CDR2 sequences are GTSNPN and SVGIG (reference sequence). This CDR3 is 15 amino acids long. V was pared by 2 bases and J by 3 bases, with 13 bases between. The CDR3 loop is CAWSPRGRPNEKLFF. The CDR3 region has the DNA TGTGCCTGGAGTCCCCGGGGGAGACCTAATGAAAAACTGTTTTTT.

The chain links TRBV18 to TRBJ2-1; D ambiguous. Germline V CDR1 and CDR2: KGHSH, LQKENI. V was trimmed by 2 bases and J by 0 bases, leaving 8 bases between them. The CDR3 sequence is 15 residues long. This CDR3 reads CASSPLLASYNEQFF. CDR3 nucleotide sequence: TGTGCCAGCTCACCATTACTGGCCTCCTACAATGAGCAGTTCTTC.

The CDR3 is CATTPSFGANPLTGELFF. The CDR3 bases are TGTGCTACCACACCCAGCTTCGGGGCTAACCCCCTCACCGGGGAGCTGTTTTTT. The chain uses TRBV12-5 and TRBJ2-2, with D perhaps given as TRBD1 or TRBD2 (5 bases each). V lost 10 bases and J 4 bases, leaving 28 bases between the germline ends. The CDR3 consists of 18 residues. CDR1 and CDR2 (germline): LGHNT, FRNRAP.

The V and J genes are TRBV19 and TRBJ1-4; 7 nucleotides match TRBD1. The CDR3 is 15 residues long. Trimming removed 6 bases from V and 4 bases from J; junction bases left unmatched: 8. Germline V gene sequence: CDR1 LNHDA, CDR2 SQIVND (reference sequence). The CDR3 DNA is TGTGCCAGTAGATACGGGACAGTACTTAATGAAAAACTGTTTTTT. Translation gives CASRYGTVLNEKLFF. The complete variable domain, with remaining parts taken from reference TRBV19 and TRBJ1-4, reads DGGITQSPKYLFRKEGQNVTLSCEQNLNHDAMYWYRQDPGQGLRLIYYSQIVNDFQKGDIAEGYSVSREKKESFPLTVTSAQKNPTAFYLCASRYGTVLNEKLFFGSGTQLSVL.

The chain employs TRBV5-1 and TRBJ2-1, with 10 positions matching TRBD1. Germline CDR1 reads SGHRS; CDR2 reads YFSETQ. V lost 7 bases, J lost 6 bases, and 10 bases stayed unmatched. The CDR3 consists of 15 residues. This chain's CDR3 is CASSLGQGGTNEQFF. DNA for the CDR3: TGCGCCAGCTCTCTCGGACAGGGGGGGACCAATGAGCAGTTCTTC.

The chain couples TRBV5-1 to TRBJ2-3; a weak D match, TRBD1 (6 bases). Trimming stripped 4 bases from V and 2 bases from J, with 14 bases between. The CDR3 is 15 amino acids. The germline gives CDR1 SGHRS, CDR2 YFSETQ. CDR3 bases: TGCGCCAGCAGCACGACAGGTCAGGTCACAGATACGCAGTATTTT. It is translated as CASSTTGQVTDTQYF.

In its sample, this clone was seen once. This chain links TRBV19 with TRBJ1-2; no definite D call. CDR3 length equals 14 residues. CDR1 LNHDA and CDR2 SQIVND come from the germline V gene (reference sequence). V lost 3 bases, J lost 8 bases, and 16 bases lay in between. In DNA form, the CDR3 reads TGTGCCAGTAGTATCGATTGGGAGGCTAGAGGCTACACCTTC. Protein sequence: CASSIDWEARGYTF.

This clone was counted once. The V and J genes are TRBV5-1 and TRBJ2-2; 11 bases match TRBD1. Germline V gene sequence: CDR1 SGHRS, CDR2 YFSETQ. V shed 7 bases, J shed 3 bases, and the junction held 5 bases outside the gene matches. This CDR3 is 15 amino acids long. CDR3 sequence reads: CASEPGQGDTGELFF. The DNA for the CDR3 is TGCGCCAGCGAACCGGGACAGGGGGACACCGGGGAGCTGTTTTTT.

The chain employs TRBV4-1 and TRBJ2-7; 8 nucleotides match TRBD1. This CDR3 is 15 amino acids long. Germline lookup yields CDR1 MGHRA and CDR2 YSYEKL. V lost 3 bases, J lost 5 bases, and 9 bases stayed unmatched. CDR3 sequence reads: CASSHPGQEKDEQYF. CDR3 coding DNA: TGCGCCAGCAGCCACCCGGGACAGGAGAAGGACGAGCAGTACTTC.

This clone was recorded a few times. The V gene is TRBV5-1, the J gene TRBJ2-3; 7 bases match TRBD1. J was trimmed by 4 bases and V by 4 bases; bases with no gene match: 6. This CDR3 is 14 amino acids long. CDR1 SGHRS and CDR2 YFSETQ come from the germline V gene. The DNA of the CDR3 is TGCGCCAGCAGCCAAAGACAGGGATCAGATACGCAGTATTTT. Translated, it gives CASSQRQGSDTQYF.

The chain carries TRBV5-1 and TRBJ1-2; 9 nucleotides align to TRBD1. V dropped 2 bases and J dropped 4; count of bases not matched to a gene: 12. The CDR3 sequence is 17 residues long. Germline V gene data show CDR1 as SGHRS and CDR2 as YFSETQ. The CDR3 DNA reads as TGCGCCAGCAGCTTACATCTTACGGGACAGGGATCCTATGGCTACACCTTC. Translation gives CASSLHLTGQGSYGYTF.

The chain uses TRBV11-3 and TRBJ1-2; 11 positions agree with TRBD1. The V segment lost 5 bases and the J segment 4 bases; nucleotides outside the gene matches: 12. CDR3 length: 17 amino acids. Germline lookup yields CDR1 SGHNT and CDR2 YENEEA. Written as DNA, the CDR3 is TGTGCCAGCAGCCGGGACTCGGGGACAGGGGGTTCCTATGGCTACACCTTC. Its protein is CASSRDSGTGGSYGYTF.

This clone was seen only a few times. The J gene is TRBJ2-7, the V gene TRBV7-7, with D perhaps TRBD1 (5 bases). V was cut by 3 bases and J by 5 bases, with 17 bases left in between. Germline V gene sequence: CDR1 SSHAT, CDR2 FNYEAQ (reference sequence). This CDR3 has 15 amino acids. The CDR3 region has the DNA TGTGCCAGCAGCTTCCGAGTGGGGCAGGGCGACGAGCAGTACTTC. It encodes CASSFRVGQGDEQYF.

CDR3 in DNA: TGTGCCAGCAGCCTGGGACAGTCTGGGCCCACAGATACGCAGTATTTT. This encodes CASSLGQSGPTDTQYF. The chain links TRBV7-5 to TRBJ2-3; the table's D call of TRBD1 was not tested on the DNA. TRBV7-5 is assigned pseudogene status. CDR3 length: 16 amino acids.

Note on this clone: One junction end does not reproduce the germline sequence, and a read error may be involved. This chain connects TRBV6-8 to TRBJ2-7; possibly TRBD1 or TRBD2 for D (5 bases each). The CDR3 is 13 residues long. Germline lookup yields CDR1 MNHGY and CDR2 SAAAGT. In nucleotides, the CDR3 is TGTGCCATCAGTGTTGAGGGGCGAGACGAGCAGTACTTC. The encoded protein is CAISVEGRDEQYF.

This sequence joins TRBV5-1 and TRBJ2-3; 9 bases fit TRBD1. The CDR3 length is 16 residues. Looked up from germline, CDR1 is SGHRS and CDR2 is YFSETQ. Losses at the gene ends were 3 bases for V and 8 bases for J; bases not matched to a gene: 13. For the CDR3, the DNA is TGCGCCAGCAGCTCGTCCGGGACAGGGTCAATCCGTACGCAGTATTTT. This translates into CASSSSGTGSIRTQYF.

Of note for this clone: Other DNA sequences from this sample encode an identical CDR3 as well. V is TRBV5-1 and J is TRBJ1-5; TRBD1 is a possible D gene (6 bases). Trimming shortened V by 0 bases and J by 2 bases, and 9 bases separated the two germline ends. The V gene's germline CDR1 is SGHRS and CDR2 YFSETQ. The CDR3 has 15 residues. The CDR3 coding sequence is TGCGCCAGCAGCTTGGAGGGGGTGCGCAATCAGCCCCAGCATTTT. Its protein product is CASSLEGVRNQPQHF.

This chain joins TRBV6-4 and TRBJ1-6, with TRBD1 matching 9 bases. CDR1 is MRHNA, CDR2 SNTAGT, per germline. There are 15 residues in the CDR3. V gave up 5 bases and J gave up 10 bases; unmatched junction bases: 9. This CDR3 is CASSPGTGTWSPLHF. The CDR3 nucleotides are TGTGCCAGCAGTCCCGGGACAGGGACTTGGTCACCCCTCCACTTT.

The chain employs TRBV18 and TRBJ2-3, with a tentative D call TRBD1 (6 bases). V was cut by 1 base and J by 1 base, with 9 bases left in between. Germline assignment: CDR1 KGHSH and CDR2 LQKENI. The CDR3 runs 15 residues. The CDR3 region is CASSPRRTGTDTQYF. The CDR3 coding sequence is TGTGCCAGCTCACCACGCCGGACAGGCACAGATACGCAGTATTTT.

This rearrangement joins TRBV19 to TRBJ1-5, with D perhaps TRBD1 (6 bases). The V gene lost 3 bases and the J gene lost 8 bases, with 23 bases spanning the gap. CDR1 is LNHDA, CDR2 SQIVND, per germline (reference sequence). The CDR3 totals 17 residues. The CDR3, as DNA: TGTGCCAGTAGTATCCTCGTTCTGGGGGCAAGATTAAAGCCCCAGCATTTT. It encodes CASSILVLGARLKPQHF.

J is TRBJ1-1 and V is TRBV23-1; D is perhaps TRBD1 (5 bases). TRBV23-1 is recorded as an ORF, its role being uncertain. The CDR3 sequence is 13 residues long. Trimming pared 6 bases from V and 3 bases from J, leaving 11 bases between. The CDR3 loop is CASSLGRDTEAFF. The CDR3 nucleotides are TGCGCCAGCAGCCTGGGGCGGGACACTGAAGCTTTCTTT.

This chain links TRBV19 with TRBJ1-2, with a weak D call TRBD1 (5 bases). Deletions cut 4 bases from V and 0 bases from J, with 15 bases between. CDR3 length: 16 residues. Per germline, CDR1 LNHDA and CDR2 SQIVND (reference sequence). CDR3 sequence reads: CASSNPLGGANYGYTF. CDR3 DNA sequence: TGTGCCAGTAGTAACCCCCTGGGGGGGGCTAACTATGGCTACACCTTC.

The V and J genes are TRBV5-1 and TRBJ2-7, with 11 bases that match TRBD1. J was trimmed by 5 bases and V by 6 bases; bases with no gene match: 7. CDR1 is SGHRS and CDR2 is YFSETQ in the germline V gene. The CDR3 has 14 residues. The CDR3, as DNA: TGCGCCAGCACCCGGGACAGGGGGTTAAACGAGCAGTACTTC. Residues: CASTRDRGLNEQYF.

CDR3 DNA: TGTGCCAGCAGCCGACGCTTTGGACAGGGGGCTCACGGCTACACCTTC. Amino acids: CASSRRFGQGAHGYTF. The chain employs TRBV14 and TRBJ1-2; 11 positions agree with TRBD1. The V segment lost 4 bases and the J segment 8 bases; nucleotides outside the gene matches: 12. The CDR3 is made up of 16 amino acids. CDR1 SGHDN and CDR2 FVKESK come from the germline V gene.